Included here is one T cell receptor beta chain sequence, with context. The data belong to a study of blood T cell repertoires in COVID-19. Study overall: COVID-19 samples, acute and convalescent, were from the United States, Italy and Spain. T cells, B-cell-depleted T cells, or PBMCs provided the cDNA or gDNA that served as material.

Authors' processing steps: Reference gene primer amplification gave estimated nucleated cell counts. TCRdb's copy holds only in-frame clones and misses some; the assay was immunoSEQ multiplex PCR. V and J calls and clone size are copied from that table; D and trimming were computed from the DNA. The sample has about 75,000 clones, more than 65% seen once; the top ten hold 20% to 25%. The CDR3 has 16 amino acids. In germline, CDR1 is MGHRA, CDR2 YSYEKL. Trimming cost V 4 bases and J 5 bases; bases outside gene matches: 10. The chain employs TRBV4-1 and TRBJ2-2, with 7 bases identical to TRBD1. The sequencing input was peripheral blood. The TCR comes from a woman aged 45-65 years with acute or convalescent COVID-19. The CDR3 DNA reads TGCGCCAGCAGCCCTCGACAGGGCCAAGGGACCGGGGAGCTGTTTTTT. Encoded protein: CASSPRQGQGTGELFF.